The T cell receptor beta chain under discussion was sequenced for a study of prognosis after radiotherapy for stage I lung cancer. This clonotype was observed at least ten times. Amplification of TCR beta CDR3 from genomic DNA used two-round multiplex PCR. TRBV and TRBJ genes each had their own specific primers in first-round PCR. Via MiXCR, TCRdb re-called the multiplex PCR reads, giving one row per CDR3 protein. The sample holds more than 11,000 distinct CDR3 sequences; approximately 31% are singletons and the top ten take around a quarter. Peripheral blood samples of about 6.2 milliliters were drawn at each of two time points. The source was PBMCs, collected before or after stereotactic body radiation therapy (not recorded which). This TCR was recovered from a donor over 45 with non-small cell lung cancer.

The CDR3 sequence is CASSYPGTGMRQTQYF. CDR3 in DNA: TGTGCCAGCAGTTACCCAGGGACAGGGATGCGCCAGACCCAGTACTTC. The V gene is TRBV6-5, the J gene TRBJ2-5; 9 nucleotides match TRBD1. Germline V gene lookup returns CDR1 MNHEY and CDR2 SVGAGI. The CDR3 runs 16 residues. V was clipped by 2 bases and J by 6 bases; unmatched bases: 10.